These 10 T cell receptor beta chains were all obtained from the same sample, sequenced in a study of T-cell memory formation after mild COVID-19 (dated by TCRdb to the early 2020s). Libraries came from 5' RACE. The sequencer was an Illumina NovaSeq 6000. Using fastp at Q25 and MiXCR, TCRdb reprocessed the public reads and kept productive beta chains. For every CDR3 protein sequence, its rows merge into one entry that carries the most common genes and DNA. Present in this sample are 200,000 or so distinct CDR3 sequences, 18% of which were seen just once. The ten largest clonotypes hold roughly 2.3% of the sample. Material: PBMCs or a T cell subset sorted from them (not recorded which). Receptors were obtained from an adult woman who had mild COVID-19 (a few samples of this study predate the infection). The sample titles of this study are shuffled in the database, so cell type and time point are left out; the donor was told from shared clones.

This chain joins TRBV29-1 and TRBJ1-1; 7 bases match TRBD1. Germline V gene lookup returns CDR1 SQVTM and CDR2 ANQGSEA. This CDR3 is built from 15 residues. V shed 3 bases and J 5 bases; nucleotides not matched to a gene: 12. The CDR3 DNA reads as TGCAGCGTTGATCACCTCGCAGGGGGAGGTACTGAAGCTTTCTTT. It translates to CSVDHLAGGGTEAFF.

Only a few counts were recorded for this clonotype. The rearrangement joins TRBV5-1 to TRBJ2-5; D is uncertain. Germline CDR1 reads SGHRS; CDR2 reads YFSETQ. V was trimmed by 4 bases and J by 5 bases, leaving 18 bases between them. The CDR3 spans 15 residues. DNA of the CDR3: TGCGCCAGCAGCCCGAACGACCCCCGAGCTGAGACCCAGTACTTC. Protein: CASSPNDPRAETQYF.

The rearrangement links TRBV29-1 to TRBJ2-1, with D possibly being TRBD2 (7 bases). This CDR3 is 14 amino acids long. Trimming took off 7 bases at V and 2 bases at J, with 15 bases between the two ends. Germline CDR1 reads SQVTM; CDR2 reads ANQGSEA. The CDR3 sequence is CSAEGGGPYNEQFF. The CDR3 nucleotides read TGCAGCGCCGAGGGGGGAGGGCCCTACAATGAGCAGTTCTTC.

This clonotype was picked up a small number of times. The rearrangement joins TRBV6-5 to TRBJ2-6; D is uncertain. This CDR3 is 18 amino acids long. Germline assignment: CDR1 MNHEY and CDR2 SVGAGI. The V and J ends lost 2 bases and 0 bases respectively, with 14 bases between them. CDR3 in amino acids: CASSYGRRISSGANVLTF. Here the CDR3 DNA reads TGTGCCAGCAGTTACGGGCGGCGGATCAGCTCTGGGGCCAACGTCCTGACTTTC.

V and J are TRBV12-3 or TRBV12-4 and TRBJ2-7, with 12 bases that match TRBD1. This CDR3 contains 15 residues. CDR3 coding DNA: TGTGCTAGCGGGTCATGGGGACAGGGGGCTTACGAGCAGTACTTC. Its protein is CASGSWGQGAYEQYF.

This clonotype was seen a few times. The chain uses TRBV12-3 or TRBV12-4 and TRBJ1-4; TRBD1 might be the D (5 bases). V gave up 6 bases and J gave up 7 bases, with 18 bases separating them. This CDR3 comprises 15 residues. The CDR3 sequence is CASSQRGRSSEKLFF. The DNA of the CDR3 is TGTGCCAGCAGCCAACGGGGCAGATCCAGTGAAAAACTGTTTTTT.

This clonotype was observed a few times. CDR3 bases: TGTGCCAGCAGCTTCGGACAGGGGATAGCCAAAAACATTCAGTACTTC. Translating gives CASSFGQGIAKNIQYF. The chain uses TRBV5-5 and TRBJ2-4; 9 bases are shared with TRBD1. The CDR3 is made up of 16 amino acids. Trimming removed 2 bases from V and 0 bases from J; junction bases left unmatched: 3. Germline CDR1 SGHKS, CDR2 YYEKEE (reference sequence).

This clonotype was recorded a few times. The V call is TRBV6-5, the J call TRBJ2-5, with D unclear. Per germline, CDR1 MNHEY and CDR2 SVGAGI. This CDR3 region has 16 residues. Trimming left V 0 bases short and J 3 bases short, with 14 bases between. In DNA form, the CDR3 reads TGTGCCAGCAGTTACTCGATTACCGGAGACAAAGAGACCCAGTACTTC. Its protein is CASSYSITGDKETQYF.

The chain links TRBV4-1 to TRBJ1-1; 7 bases fit TRBD1. This CDR3 region has 14 residues. Germline V gene lookup returns CDR1 MGHRA and CDR2 YSYEKL. J gave up 3 bases and V 3 bases, and 4 bases lay outside the gene matches. CDR3 DNA: TGCGCCAGCAGCCAGGACAGGAAGGACACTGAAGCTTTCTTT. Amino acids: CASSQDRKDTEAFF.

This clonotype was detected a few times. The rearrangement uses TRBV7-9 and TRBJ2-2, with a weak D call TRBD1 (5 bases). CDR3 size: 16 residues. Trimming removed 0 bases at V and 5 bases at J, with 13 bases between. Germline lookup yields CDR1 SEHNR and CDR2 FQNEAQ (reference sequence). This chain's CDR3 is CASSLAGTGYTGELFF. CDR3 sequence (DNA): TGTGCCAGCAGCTTAGCGGGCACAGGTTATACCGGGGAGCTGTTTTTT.